The entry that follows covers one TCR beta chain sequence. This clone has only one observation. Its antigen target is currently unknown. Base qualities are missing; no much larger clone stands one base away. In the germline V gene (reference sequence), CDR1 corresponds to SEHNR and CDR2 to FQNEAQ. A distance of 25 bases separates the germline ends of V and J, which lose 5 bases and 2 bases respectively. The CDR3, from cysteine to phenylalanine, totals 18 residues. Only the CDR3 DNA is retained, 54 bases long and in frame from the first base. This specimen belongs to a study of human thymus T cells (dated by TCRdb to the early 2020s). Turning to the overall study: TCR alpha and beta repertoires from about 8 infant thymus samples and a few related peripheral blood samples were characterized in the study. Donor ages ranged from roughly 7 to 250 days, and the cohort comprised six or seven male and two female infants. The paper's findings and limits, for the study overall: Both the thymic and the peripheral blood repertoires appeared to show biased V and J gene segment usage. On average, thymus samples yielded 650,000 to 1,000,000 unique TCRB clonotypes, whereas blood samples yielded roughly 80,000. The related research found that thymic TCR repertoires overlapped highly between unrelated individuals.

TCRB and TCRAD loci were amplified from a standardized quantity of quality-controlled genomic DNA using the immunoSEQ multiplex PCR assay. The amplicons covered the V(D)J region and were long enough to include the CDR3 and to identify the V and J genes. The commercial immunoSEQ service was used to sequence amplicons on an Illumina platform. The paper's processing steps were these. Primer bias and sequencing errors were corrected as previously described, and TCRAD and TCRB were defined on the basis of the IMGT database. Analysis of the repertoires was done with immunoSEQ Analyzer 3.0 and VDJTools and included basic statistics, V/J segment usage, diversity estimates, rarefaction and pairwise overlap. Diversity was estimated with Chao1, ChaoE, Efron-Thisted, Shannon and inverse Simpson indices, and also on datasets down-sampled to the smallest sample. Repertoire overlap was determined by strict matching of CDR3 nucleotide sequence, V gene and J gene, and Jaccard-based multidimensional scaling clustering was applied. In its TCRdb copy, this immuneACCESS table keeps in-frame sequences only and misses some clones. Where compared with another copy, unresolved V genes explain less than half of these, and the others have no known cause. The DNA gave D and trimming, while V, J and clone size come from that table. The sample records about 78,000 clones, just over 95% of which are singletons. 0.025% to 0.035% of the sample lies in the top ten.

Thymus tissue was collected as surgical resects that were removed during corrective cardiac surgery. Donors were immunologically healthy infants undergoing open corrective cardiac surgery for congenital heart defects in Finland. After being mechanically released from the tissue, thymocytes were kept at -70 degrees C in pellets of about 8.5-30 million cells. Genomic DNA was extracted from frozen cell pellets with a QIAsymphony instrument. Sequenced material: thymus tissue. The chain employs TRBV7-9 and TRBJ2-7, with a tentative D gene TRBD2 over 6 matching bases. This receptor was identified in a boy under two years old with a congenital heart defect but otherwise immunologically healthy. The CDR3 is CASSAPGRLRDSPYEQYF. At the DNA level, the sequence is TGTGCCAGCAGCGCCCCAGGACGGTTACGGGACTCCCCCTACGAGCAGTACTTC.